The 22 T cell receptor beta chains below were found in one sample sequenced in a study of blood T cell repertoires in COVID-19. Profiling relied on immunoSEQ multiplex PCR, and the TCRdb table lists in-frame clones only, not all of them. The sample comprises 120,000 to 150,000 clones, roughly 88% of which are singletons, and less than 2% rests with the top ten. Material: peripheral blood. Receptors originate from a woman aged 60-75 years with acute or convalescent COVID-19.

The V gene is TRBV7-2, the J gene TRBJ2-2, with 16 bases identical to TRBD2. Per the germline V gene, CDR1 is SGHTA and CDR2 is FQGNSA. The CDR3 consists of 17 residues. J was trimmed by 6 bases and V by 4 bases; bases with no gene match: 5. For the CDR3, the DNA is TGTGCCAGCAGCTCGGGACTAGCGGGGGGGCGAGCCGGGGAGCTGTTTTTT. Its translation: CASSSGLAGGRAGELFF.

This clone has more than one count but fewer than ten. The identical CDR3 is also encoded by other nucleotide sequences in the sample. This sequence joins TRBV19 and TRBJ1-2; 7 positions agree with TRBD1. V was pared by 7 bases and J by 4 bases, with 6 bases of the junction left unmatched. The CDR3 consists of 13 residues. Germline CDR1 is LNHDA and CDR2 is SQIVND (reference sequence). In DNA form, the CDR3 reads TGTGCCAGTACCCCGGACAGGCTCTATGGCTACACCTTC. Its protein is CASTPDRLYGYTF.

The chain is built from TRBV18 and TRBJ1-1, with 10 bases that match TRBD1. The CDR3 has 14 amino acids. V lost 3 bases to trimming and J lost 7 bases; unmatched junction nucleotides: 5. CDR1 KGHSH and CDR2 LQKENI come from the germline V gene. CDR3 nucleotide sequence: TGTGCCAGCTCACCGATTGGACAGGGGGATGAAGCTTTCTTT. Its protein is CASSPIGQGDEAFF.

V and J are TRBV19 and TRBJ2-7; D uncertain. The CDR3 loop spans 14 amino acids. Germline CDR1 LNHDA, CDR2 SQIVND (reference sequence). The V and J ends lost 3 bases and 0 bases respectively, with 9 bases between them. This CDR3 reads CASSIFLSSYEQYF. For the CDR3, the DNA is TGTGCCAGTAGTATCTTCCTTTCCTCCTACGAGCAGTACTTC. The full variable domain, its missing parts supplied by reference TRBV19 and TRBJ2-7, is DGGITQSPKYLFRKEGQNVTLSCEQNLNHDAMYWYRQDPGQGLRLIYYSQIVNDFQKGDIAEGYSVSREKKESFPLTVTSAQKNPTAFYLCASSIFLSSYEQYFGPGTRLTVT.

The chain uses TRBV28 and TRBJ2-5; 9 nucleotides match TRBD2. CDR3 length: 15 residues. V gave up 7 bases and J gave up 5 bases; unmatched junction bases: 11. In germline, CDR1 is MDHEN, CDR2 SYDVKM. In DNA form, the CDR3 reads TGTGCCAGCAACCCTCTAGCGGGGAATGGGGAGACCCAGTACTTC. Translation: CASNPLAGNGETQYF. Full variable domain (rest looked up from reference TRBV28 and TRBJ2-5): DVKVTQSSRYLVKRTGEKVFLECVQDMDHENMFWYRQDPGLGLRLIYFSYDVKMKEKGDIPEGYSVSREKKERFSLILESASTNQTSMYLCASNPLAGNGETQYFGPGTRLLVL.

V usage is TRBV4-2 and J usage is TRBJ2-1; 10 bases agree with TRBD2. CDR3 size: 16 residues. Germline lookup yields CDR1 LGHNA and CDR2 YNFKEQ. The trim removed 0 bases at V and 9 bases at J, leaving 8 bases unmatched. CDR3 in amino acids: CASSQDGSGGASEQFF. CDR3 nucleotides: TGTGCCAGCAGCCAAGACGGAAGCGGGGGGGCAAGTGAGCAGTTCTTC.

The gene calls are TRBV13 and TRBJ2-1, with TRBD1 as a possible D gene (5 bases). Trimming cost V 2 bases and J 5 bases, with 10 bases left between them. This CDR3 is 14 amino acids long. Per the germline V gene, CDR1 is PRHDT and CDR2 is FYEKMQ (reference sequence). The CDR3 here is CASSLLQDNNEQFF. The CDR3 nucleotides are TGTGCCAGCAGCTTATTGCAGGACAACAATGAGCAGTTCTTC.

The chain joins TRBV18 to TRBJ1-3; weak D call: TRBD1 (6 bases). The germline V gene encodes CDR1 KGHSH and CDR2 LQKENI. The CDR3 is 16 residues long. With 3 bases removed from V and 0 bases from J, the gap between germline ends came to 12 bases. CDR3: CASSPGTLSSGNTIYF. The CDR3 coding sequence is TGTGCCAGCTCACCGGGGACATTGAGCTCTGGAAACACCATATATTTT.

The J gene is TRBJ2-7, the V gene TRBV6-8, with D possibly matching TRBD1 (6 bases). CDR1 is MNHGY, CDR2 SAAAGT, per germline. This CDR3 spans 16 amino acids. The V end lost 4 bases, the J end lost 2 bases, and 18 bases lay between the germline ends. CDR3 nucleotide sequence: TGTGCCAGCAGTTCCGAACAGGGCCTCACCACCTACGAGCAGTACTTC. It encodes CASSSEQGLTTYEQYF.

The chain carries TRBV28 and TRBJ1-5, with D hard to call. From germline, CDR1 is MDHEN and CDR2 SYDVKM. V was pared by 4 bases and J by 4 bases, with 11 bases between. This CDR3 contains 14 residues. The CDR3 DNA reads TGTGCCAGCAGTTCGCGGCTAGAGAATCAGCCCCAGCATTTT. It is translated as CASSSRLENQPQHF.

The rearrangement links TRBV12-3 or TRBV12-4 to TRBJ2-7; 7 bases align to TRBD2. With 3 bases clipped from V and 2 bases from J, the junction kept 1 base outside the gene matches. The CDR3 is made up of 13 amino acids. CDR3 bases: TGTGCCAGCAGTTTTGGGGGGGCCTACGAGCAGTACTTC. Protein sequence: CASSFGGAYEQYF.

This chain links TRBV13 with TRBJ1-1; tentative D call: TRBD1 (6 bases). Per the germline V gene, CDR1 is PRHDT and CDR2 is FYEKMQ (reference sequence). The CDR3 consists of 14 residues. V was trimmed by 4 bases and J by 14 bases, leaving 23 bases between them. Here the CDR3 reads CASSSAWGGVLLFF. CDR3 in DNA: TGTGCCAGCAGCTCGGCCTGGGGGGGCGTTTTGTTATTCTTT.

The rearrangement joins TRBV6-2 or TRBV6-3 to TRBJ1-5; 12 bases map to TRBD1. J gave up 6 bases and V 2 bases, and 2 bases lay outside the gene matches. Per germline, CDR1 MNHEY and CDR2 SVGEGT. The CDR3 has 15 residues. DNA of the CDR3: TGTGCCAGCAGTTACGGGACAGGGGGCTTTCAGCCCCAGCATTTT. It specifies CASSYGTGGFQPQHF.

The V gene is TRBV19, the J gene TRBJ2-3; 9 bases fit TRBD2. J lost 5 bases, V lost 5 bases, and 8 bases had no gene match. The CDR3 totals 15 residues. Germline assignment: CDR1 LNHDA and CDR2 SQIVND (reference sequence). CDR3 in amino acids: CASSPRGSGGDTQYF. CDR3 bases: TGTGCCAGTAGTCCCCGGGGTAGCGGGGGAGATACGCAGTATTTT. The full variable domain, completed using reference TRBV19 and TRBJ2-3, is DGGITQSPKYLFRKEGQNVTLSCEQNLNHDAMYWYRQDPGQGLRLIYYSQIVNDFQKGDIAEGYSVSREKKESFPLTVTSAQKNPTAFYLCASSPRGSGGDTQYFGPGTRLTVL.

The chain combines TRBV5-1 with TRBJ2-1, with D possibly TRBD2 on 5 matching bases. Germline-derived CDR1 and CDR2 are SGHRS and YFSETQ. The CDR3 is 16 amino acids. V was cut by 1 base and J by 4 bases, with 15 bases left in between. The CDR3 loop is CASSLIVGGSYNEQFF. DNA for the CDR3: TGCGCCAGCAGCTTGATCGTGGGCGGGTCTTACAATGAGCAGTTCTTC. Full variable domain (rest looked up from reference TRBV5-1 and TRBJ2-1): KAGVTQTPRYLIKTRGQQVTLSCSPISGHRSVSWYQQTPGQGLQFLFEYFSETQRNKGNFPGRFSGRQFSNSRSEMNVSTLELGDSALYLCASSLIVGGSYNEQFFGPGTRLTVL.

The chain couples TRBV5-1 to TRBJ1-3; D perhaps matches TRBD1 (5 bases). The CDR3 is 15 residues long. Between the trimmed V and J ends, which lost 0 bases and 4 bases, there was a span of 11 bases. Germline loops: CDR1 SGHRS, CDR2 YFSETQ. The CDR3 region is CASSLEPGHGNTIYF. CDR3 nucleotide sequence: TGCGCCAGCAGCTTGGAGCCAGGGCACGGAAACACCATATATTTT.

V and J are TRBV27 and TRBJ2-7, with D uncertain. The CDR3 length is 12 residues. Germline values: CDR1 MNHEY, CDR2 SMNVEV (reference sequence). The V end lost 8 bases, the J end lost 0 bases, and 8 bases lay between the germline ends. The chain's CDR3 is CASRLSSYEQYF. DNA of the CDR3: TGTGCCAGCCGACTGAGCTCCTACGAGCAGTACTTC.

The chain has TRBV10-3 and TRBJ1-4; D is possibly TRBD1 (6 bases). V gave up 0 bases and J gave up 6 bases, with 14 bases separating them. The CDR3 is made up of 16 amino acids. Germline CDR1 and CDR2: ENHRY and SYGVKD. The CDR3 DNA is TGTGCCATCAGTGAGTCTACCCGGACAGACGATGAAAAACTGTTTTTT. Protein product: CAISESTRTDDEKLFF.

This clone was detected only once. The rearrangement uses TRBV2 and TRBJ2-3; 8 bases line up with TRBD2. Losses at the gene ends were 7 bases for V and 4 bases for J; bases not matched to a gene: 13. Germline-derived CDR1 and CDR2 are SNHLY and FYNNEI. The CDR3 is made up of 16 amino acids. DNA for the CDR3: TGTGCCAGCACCTCGAAGTTTAGCGGGGTCGCAGATACGCAGTATTTT. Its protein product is CASTSKFSGVADTQYF.

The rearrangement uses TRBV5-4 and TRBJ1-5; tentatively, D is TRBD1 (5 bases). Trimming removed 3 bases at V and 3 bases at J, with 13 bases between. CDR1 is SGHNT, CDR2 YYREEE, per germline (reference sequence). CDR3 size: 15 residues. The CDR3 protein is CASSSDQGFNQPQHF. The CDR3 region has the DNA TGTGCCAGCAGCTCCGATCAGGGCTTCAATCAGCCCCAGCATTTT.

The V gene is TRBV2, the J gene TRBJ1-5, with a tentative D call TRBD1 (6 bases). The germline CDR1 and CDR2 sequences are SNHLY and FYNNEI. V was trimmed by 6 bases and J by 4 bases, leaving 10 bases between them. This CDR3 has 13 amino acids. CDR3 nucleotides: TGTGCCAGCAGAAGACAGGAGAATCAGCCCCAGCATTTT. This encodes CASRRQENQPQHF. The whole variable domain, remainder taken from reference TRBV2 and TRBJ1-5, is EPEVTQTPSHQVTQMGQEVILRCVPISNHLYFYWYRQILGQKVEFLVSFYNNEISEKSEIFDDQFSVERPDGSNFTLKIRSTKLEDSAMYFCASRRQENQPQHFGDGTRLSIL.

CDR3 protein: CASSFYGSSYNSPLHF. In nucleotides, the CDR3 is TGTGCCAGCAGCTTTTACGGGAGCTCCTATAATTCACCCCTCCACTTT. The chain employs TRBV13 and TRBJ1-6, with D uncertain. Trimming took off 3 bases at V and 0 bases at J, with 9 bases between the two ends. Germline CDR1 is PRHDT and CDR2 is FYEKMQ (reference sequence). CDR3 size: 16 residues.